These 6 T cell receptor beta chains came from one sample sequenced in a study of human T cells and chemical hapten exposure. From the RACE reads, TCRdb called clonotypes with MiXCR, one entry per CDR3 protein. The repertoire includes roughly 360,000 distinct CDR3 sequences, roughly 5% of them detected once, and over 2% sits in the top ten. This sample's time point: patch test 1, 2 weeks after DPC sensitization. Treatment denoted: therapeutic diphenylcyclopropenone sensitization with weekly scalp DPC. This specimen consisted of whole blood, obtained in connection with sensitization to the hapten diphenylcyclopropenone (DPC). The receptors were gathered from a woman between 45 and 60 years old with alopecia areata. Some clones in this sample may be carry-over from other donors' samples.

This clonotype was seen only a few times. The CDR3 nucleotides are TGTGCCAGCACCCCGGACAGATCTAACTATGGCTACACCTTC. Protein sequence: CASTPDRSNYGYTF. The chain couples TRBV12-3 or TRBV12-4 to TRBJ1-2; D is possibly TRBD1 (6 bases). The CDR3 covers 14 residues. Deletions cut 7 bases from V and 0 bases from J, with 12 bases between.

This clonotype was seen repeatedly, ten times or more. CDR3 nucleotides: TGTGCCAGCAGTTACACGCAGGGCTCTGAAGCTTTCTTT. It encodes CASSYTQGSEAFF. The genes are TRBV6-2 or TRBV6-3 and TRBJ1-1; D may be TRBD1 (5 bases). V was shortened by 2 bases and J by 6 bases, with 10 bases between the two germline ends. The germline gives CDR1 MNHEY, CDR2 SVGEGT. The CDR3 totals 13 residues.

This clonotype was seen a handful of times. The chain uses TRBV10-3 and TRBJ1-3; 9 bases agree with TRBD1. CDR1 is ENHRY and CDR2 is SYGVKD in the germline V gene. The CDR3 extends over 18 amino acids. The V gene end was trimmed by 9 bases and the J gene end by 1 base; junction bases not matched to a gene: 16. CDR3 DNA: TGTGCCATGCGCGCTAACCTACAGGGGGCCCGTTCTGGAAACACCATATATTTT. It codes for CAMRANLQGARSGNTIYF.

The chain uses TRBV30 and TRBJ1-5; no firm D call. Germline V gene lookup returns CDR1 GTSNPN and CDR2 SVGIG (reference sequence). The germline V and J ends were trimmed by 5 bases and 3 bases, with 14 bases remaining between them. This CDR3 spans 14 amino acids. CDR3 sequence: CAWAEGDFNQPQHF. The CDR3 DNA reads TGTGCCTGGGCCGAGGGAGATTTCAATCAGCCCCAGCATTTT.

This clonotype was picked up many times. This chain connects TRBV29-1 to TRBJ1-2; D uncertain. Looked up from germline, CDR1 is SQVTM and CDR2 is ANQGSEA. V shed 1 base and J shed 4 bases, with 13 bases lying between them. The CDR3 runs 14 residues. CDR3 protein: CSVEGAGAIYGYTF. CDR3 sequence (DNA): TGCAGCGTTGAAGGGGCAGGAGCCATCTATGGCTACACCTTC.

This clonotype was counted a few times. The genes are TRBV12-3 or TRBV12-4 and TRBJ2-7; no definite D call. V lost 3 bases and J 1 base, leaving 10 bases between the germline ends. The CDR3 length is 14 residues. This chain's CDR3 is CASSLDGPSYEQYF. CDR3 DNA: TGTGCCAGCAGTTTGGACGGACCTTCCTACGAGCAGTACTTC.